The entry below describes one T cell receptor beta chain. Its specific antigen is unknown. The input lacks base qualities; no much larger clone sits a single base away. This entry belongs to a study of T cells in Graves' hyperthyroidism and ophthalmopathy (dated by TCRdb to about 2019). Notes on the research overall: A discovery cohort of 95 to 100 patients, roughly 45 with Graves' ophthalmopathy and about 58 with stable Graves' hyperthyroidism, was used to find distinguishing TCR V-J signatures. Prospective prediction of ophthalmopathy was tested in an independent validation cohort consisting of 18 hyperthyroidism patients and some 16 patients who later progressed to ophthalmopathy. For training and testing, the 110 or so patients in the discovery cohort were randomly divided in a 7:3 ratio. TCR Vbeta CDR3 sequencing of 130 to 150 peripheral blood samples (under 45 ophthalmopathy, over 70 hyperthyroidism and roughly 17 progressor patients) is reported in the paper. The study also compared thyroid tissue and blood T-cell repertoires from roughly 6 Graves' hyperthyroidism patients. After blood sampling, hyperthyroidism patients were treated with methimazole at a starting dose of 30 mg daily, and ophthalmopathy patients were treated with high-dose intravenous methylprednisolone.

The study excluded patients with uncontrolled infections, other autoimmune diseases, pregnancy or lactation. Diagnoses were based on clinical symptoms, serum thyroxine and TRAb, thyroid ultrasound and orbital computed tomography. Total RNA was extracted with Trizol reagent, and quality was checked on an Agilent 2100 Bioanalyzer. TCR beta CDR3 regions were amplified from RNA transcripts. The TCR CDR3 was subjected to a first round of RT-PCR using the HTBI primer set and the Qiagen OneStep RT-PCR kit. Libraries were constructed in a second round of multiplex PCR, after which size selection and purification were performed. The libraries were sequenced on an Illumina HiSeq2000 using paired-end 100 bp reads. The study's processing was this. SOAPnuke was used to process the raw data, removing reads that contained adapters or uncalled bases, had a mean Phred below 15, or lacked an exact match to the constant primer or identifier. COPE v1.2.5 was used to merge high-quality paired reads, and clonotypes were defined as unique nucleotide sequences. Clonotypes were aligned to IMGT TRBV, TRBD and TRBJ reference segments using MiTCR v1.1. Analysis was restricted to V-J combinations with a frequency above 0.0001, which covered about 99% of repertoires. The TCS score was defined as the ratio of F50 (clonal expansion) to E x V (chaos), calculated using BLOSUM62-based TCRdist between CDR3 peptides within each V-J. Welch's t-statistics and random forest reduced 500 to 650 V-J features to 13, which were used in a naive Bayes classifier (R e1071). Thyroid-blood repertoire similarity was quantified with the Morisita-Horn index. TCRdb reprocessing: public reads trimmed at Q25 with fastp, clones called with MiXCR, in-frame beta chains kept. Rows with a matching CDR3 protein are joined into one entry that keeps the most common DNA and genes. Here the V and J calls rest on TCRdb's processing, not on the authors' analysis. This sample has 490,000 or so distinct CDR3 sequences in its table, and approximately 49% of those were observed once. The ten largest clones represent about 43% of the sample.

What the research found in general, with its limitations: A model built on a 13 V-J signature distinguished ophthalmopathy from stable hyperthyroidism, reaching roughly 88% sensitivity and 81.08% specificity in cross-validation and 80%/75% in testing. Sample size was not statistically predetermined, and blinding of investigators to group allocation was not performed. In validation, the model predicted progression to ophthalmopathy a median of around 6.5 months before onset, with over 60% sensitivity and nearly 75% specificity. Most expanded thyroid clonotypes (frequency above 0.001) were also detected in blood, a finding suggesting that blood repertoires may reflect thyroid immune responses.

At the junction V is shortened by 10 bases and J by 3 bases; bases outside the gene matches: 8. The germline V gene (reference sequence) provides CDR1 LNHDA and CDR2 SQIVND. Spanning cysteine to phenylalanine, the CDR3 consists of 13 amino acids. The CDR3 DNA has 39 bases and is translated from base 1. The material sequenced was peripheral blood or thyroid tissue (not recorded which). The TCR comes from an adult woman with Graves' disease, either hyperthyroidism or ophthalmopathy (not recorded which). The chain employs TRBV19 and TRBJ1-2; 7 nucleotides in the junction match TRBD1. The CDR3 region: CATTRGRDYGYTF. The sequenced DNA: TGTGCCACGACGAGGGGGCGCGACTATGGCTACACCTTC.